The 5 T cell receptor beta chains listed next were all sequenced from one sample in a study of human T cells and chemical hapten exposure. Time point reported: healthy volunteer bleed at 2 weeks. The study extracted total RNA from unfractionated whole blood. TCRdb re-analysed the RACE reads in MiXCR, keeping a single row per CDR3 protein. The sample lists 130,000 or so distinct CDR3 sequences, approximately 9.5% occurring once. The sequencing input was whole blood. These receptors all stem from a male donor in good health. Some clones in this sample may be carry-over from other donors' samples.

This clonotype was seen a handful of times. This chain links TRBV19 with TRBJ1-5; possibly TRBD1 for D (5 bases). V lost 11 bases and J lost 0, with 17 bases in between. CDR1 is LNHDA and CDR2 is SQIVND in the germline V gene (reference sequence). The CDR3 consists of 15 residues. This CDR3 reads CASKGADYSNQPQHF. The CDR3 DNA reads TGTGCCTCAAAAGGGGCAGATTATAGCAATCAGCCCCAGCATTTT.

With regard to this clonotype: A much larger clone lies one base from this, so it may be a read error. The rearrangement joins TRBV2 to TRBJ2-4; D not certain. Germline V lookup: CDR1 SNHLY, CDR2 FYNNEI. The CDR3 length is 13 residues. For the CDR3, the DNA is TGTGTCAGCAAGGGTGAATCTGGGCGCATTCAGTACTTC. The encoded protein is CVSKGESGRIQYF. The entire variable domain, with the rest obtained from reference TRBV2 and TRBJ2-4, is as follows: EPEVTQTPSHQVTQMGQEVILRCVPISNHLYFYWYRQILGQKVEFLVSFYNNEISEKSEIFDDQFSVERPDGSNFTLKIRSTKLEDSAMYFCVSKGESGRIQYFGAGTRLSVL.

This clonotype appeared many times. The gene calls are TRBV12-3 or TRBV12-4 and TRBJ2-7; weak D call: TRBD2 (6 bases). The CDR3 has 13 residues. Trimming shortened V by 3 bases and J by 3 bases, and 9 bases separated the two germline ends. This CDR3 reads CASSLGLGYEQYF. The CDR3 DNA is TGTGCCAGCAGTTTGGGACTTGGCTACGAGCAGTACTTC.

This clonotype was counted a single time. With a much larger clone just one base away, this may be a read error. This sequence joins TRBV29-1 and TRBJ2-7; TRBD2 matches at 8 bases. The CDR3 loop spans 16 amino acids. Unmatched junction bases numbered 7, after V lost 0 bases and J lost 0 bases. Looked up from germline, CDR1 is SQVTM and CDR2 is ANQGSEA. CDR3 amino acids: CSVEDSASGSSYEQYF. The DNA of the CDR3 is TGCAGCGTTGAAGATTCGGCCAGCGGGAGCTCCTACGAGCAGTACTTC.

This clonotype was seen a handful of times. The rearrangement links TRBV4-3 to TRBJ2-3, with 8 bases that match TRBD1. CDR1 and CDR2 from the germline V gene are LGHNA and YSLEER. With V trimmed by 0 bases and J by 0 bases, 5 bases remained unmatched. CDR3 length: 17 amino acids. The CDR3, as DNA: TGCGCCAGCAGCCAAGACGCAGGGGGCCGTAGCACAGATACGCAGTATTTT. Residues: CASSQDAGGRSTDTQYF.